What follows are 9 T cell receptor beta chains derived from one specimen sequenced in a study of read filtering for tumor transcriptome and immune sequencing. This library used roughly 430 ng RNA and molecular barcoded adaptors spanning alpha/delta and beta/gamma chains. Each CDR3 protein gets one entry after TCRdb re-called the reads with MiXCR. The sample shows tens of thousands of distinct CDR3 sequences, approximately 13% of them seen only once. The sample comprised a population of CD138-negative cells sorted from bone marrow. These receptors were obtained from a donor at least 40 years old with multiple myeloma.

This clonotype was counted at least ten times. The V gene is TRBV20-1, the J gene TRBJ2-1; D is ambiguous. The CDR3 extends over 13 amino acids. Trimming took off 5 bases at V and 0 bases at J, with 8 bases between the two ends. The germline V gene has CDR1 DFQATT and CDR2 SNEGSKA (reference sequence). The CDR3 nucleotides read TGCAGTGCTGATCCCAGCTCCTACAATGAGCAGTTCTTC. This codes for CSADPSSYNEQFF.

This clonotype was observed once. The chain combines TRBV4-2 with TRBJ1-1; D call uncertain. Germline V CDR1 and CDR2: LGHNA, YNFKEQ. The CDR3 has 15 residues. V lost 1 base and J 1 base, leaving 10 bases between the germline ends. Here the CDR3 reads CASSQGGRSNTEAFF. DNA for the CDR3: TGTGCCAGCAGCCAAGGTGGACGGTCGAACACTGAAGCTTTCTTT.

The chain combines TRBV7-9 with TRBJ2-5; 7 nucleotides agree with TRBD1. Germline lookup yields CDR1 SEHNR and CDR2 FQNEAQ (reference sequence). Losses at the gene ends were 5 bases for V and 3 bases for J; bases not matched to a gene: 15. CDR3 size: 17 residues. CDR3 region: CASSPVLDRPPKETQYF. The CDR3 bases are TGTGCCAGCAGCCCCGTCCTGGACAGGCCCCCCAAAGAGACCCAGTACTTC.

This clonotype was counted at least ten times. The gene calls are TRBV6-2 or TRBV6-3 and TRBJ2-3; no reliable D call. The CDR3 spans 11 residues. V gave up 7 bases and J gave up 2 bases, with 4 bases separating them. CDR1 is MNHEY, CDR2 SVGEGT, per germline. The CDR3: CASTFTDTQYF. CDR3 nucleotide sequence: TGTGCCAGCACCTTCACAGATACGCAGTATTTT.

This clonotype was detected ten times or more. The CDR3 sequence: CASSLELASDEQFF. The DNA for the CDR3 is TGTGCCAGCAGCTTGGAACTAGCAAGCGATGAGCAGTTCTTC. The chain is built from TRBV7-2 and TRBJ2-1; a weak D match, TRBD2 (6 bases). The V gene's germline CDR1 is SGHTA and CDR2 FQGNSA. V dropped 3 bases and J dropped 8 bases, with 14 bases sitting between them. CDR3 length: 14 residues.

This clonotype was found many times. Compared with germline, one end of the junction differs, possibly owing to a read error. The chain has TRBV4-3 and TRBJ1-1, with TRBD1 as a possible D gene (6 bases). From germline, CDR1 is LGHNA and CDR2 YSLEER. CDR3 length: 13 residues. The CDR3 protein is CASSPTGNAEAFF. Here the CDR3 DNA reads TGCGCCAGCAGCCCAACAGGGAACGCTGAAGCTTTCTTT.

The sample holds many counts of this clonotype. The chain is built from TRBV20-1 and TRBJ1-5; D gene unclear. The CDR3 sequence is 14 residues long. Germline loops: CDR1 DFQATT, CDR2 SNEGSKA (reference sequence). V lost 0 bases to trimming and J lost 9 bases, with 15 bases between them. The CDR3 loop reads CSARDIADSGPQHF. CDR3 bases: TGCAGTGCTAGAGATATTGCGGACTCAGGGCCCCAGCATTTT.

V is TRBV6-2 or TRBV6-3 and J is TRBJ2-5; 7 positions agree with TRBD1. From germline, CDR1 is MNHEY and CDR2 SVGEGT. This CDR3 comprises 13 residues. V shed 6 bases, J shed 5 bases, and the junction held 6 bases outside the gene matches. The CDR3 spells CASRPDRRETQYF. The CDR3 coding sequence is TGTGCCAGCAGACCGGACAGGCGGGAGACCCAGTACTTC.

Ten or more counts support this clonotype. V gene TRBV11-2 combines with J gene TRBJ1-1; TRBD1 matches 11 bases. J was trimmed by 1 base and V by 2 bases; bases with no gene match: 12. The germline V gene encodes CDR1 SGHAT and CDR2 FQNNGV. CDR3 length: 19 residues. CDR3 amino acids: CASSLRLGQGALSNTEAFF. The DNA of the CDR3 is TGTGCCAGCAGCTTACGCCTAGGACAGGGGGCCCTATCGAACACTGAAGCTTTCTTT.